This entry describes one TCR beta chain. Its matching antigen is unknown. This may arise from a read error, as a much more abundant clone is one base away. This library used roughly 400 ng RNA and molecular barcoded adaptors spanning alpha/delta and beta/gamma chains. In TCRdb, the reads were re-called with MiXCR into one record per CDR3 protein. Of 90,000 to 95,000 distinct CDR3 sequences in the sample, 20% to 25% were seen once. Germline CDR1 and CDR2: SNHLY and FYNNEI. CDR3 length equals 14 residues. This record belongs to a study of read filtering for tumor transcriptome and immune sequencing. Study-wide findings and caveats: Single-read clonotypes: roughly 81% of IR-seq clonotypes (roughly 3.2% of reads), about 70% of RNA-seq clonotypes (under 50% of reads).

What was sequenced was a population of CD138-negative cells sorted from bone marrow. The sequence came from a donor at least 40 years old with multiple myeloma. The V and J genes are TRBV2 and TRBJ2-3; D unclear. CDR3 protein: CASSEALRGDTRYF. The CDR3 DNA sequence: TGTGCCAGCAGTGAAGCCTTGCGAGGAGATACGCGGTATTTT. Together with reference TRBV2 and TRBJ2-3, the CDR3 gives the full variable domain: EPEVTQTPSHQVTQMGQEVILRCVPISNHLYFYWYRQILGQKVEFLVSFYNNEISEKSEIFDDQFSVERPDGSNFTLKIRSTKLEDSAMYFCASSEALRGDTRYFGPGTRLTVL.